The TCR beta chain described here comes from a study of CD8 T cells in ankylosing spondylitis. For this clonotype: What it recognizes is unknown.

V shed 4 bases and J shed 0 bases, with 7 bases lying between them. The CDR3 totals 13 residues. CDR1 SGHKS and CDR2 YYEKEE come from the germline V gene (reference sequence). Quantitative 5'-RACE with molecular barcodes generated TCR beta libraries. TCRdb called the 5' RACE reads again in MiXCR, with one record for every CDR3 protein. The table includes roughly 200,000 distinct CDR3 sequences, around 24% detected once. Findings and limits, study-wide: The authors reported significant enrichment of disease-linked clones in matched ankylosing spondylitis synovial fluid. Clones linked to the disease showed a CD8+ phenotype. They occurred at relatively low frequencies in peripheral blood.

This clonotype was sampled from a male donor with ankylosing spondylitis or in good health (not recorded which). The specimen sequenced was blood, either unsorted or a sorted T cell fraction (not recorded which). The V gene is TRBV5-5, the J gene TRBJ1-2; D is ambiguous. As DNA, the CDR3 is TGTGCCAGCAGCGAGGATCCTAACTATGGCTACACCTTC. This translates into CASSEDPNYGYTF.